Presented here are 22 T cell receptor beta chains from one specimen sequenced in a study of T cells in Graves' hyperthyroidism and ophthalmopathy. Amplification targeted TCR beta CDR3 regions from RNA transcripts. An initial round of RT-PCR targeting the TCR CDR3 relied on the HTBI primer set. Each CDR3 protein gets one entry after TCRdb re-called the multiplex PCR reads with MiXCR. The sample lists fewer than 250,000 distinct CDR3 sequences, around 17% occurring once. Source material: blood. These receptors came from a woman younger than 35 with Graves' ophthalmopathy.

Many counts were recorded for this clonotype. This rearrangement joins TRBV5-1 to TRBJ1-1, with unresolved D. This CDR3 is 13 amino acids long. The V gene's germline CDR1 is SGHRS and CDR2 YFSETQ. Trimming took 1 base from V and 0 from J, leaving 4 bases between them. The CDR3 DNA sequence: TGCGCCAGCAGCTTGTTTGTGAACACTGAAGCTTTCTTT. Encoded protein: CASSLFVNTEAFF.

This clonotype was counted at least ten times. The chain couples TRBV4-1 to TRBJ1-2; 7 positions agree with TRBD1. V dropped 1 base and J dropped 4; count of bases not matched to a gene: 3. The CDR3 extends over 14 amino acids. CDR1 is MGHRA and CDR2 is YSYEKL in the germline V gene. CDR3 protein: CASSQGRGGYGYTF. CDR3 sequence (DNA): TGCGCCAGCAGCCAAGGCAGGGGGGGCTATGGCTACACCTTC.

In its sample, this clonotype was seen many times. The chain uses TRBV28 and TRBJ1-1; perhaps TRBD1 as D (6 bases). Trimming removed 5 bases at V and 5 bases at J, with 12 bases between. The CDR3 sequence is 13 residues long. Germline assignment: CDR1 MDHEN and CDR2 SYDVKM. This CDR3 is CASSLYRVTEAFF. The CDR3 nucleotides read TGTGCCAGCAGTCTATACAGGGTAACTGAAGCTTTCTTT.

This clonotype was picked up a small number of times. The chain carries TRBV10-2 and TRBJ2-5; weak D call: TRBD2 (6 bases). Deletions cut 2 bases from V and 4 bases from J, with 11 bases between. The length of the CDR3 is 14 residues. Germline CDR1 is WSHSY and CDR2 is SAAADI. The DNA of the CDR3 is TGCGCCAGCAGTGAGCGGGAGTCTCTAGAGACCCAGTACTTC. Amino acid sequence: CASSERESLETQYF.

In this sample, this clonotype turned up many times. The chain links TRBV6-6 to TRBJ2-1, with D possibly TRBD1 on 6 matching bases. Trimming cost V 0 bases and J 8 bases, with 17 bases left between them. The CDR3 covers 16 residues. Looked up from germline, CDR1 is MNHNY and CDR2 is SVGAGI (reference sequence). In DNA form, the CDR3 reads TGTGCCAGCAGTTACTCAGTCCCAGGGGTTTCGCATGAGCAGTTCTTC. This encodes CASSYSVPGVSHEQFF.

The V gene is TRBV5-4, the J gene TRBJ2-3; 14 bases fit TRBD2. This CDR3 comprises 16 residues. Germline CDR1 SGHNT, CDR2 YYREEE (reference sequence). V shed 3 bases and J 6 bases; nucleotides not matched to a gene: 6. This chain's CDR3 is CASSSPGLAGDDTQYF. The CDR3 DNA follows: TGTGCCAGCAGCTCTCCGGGACTAGCGGGAGATGATACGCAGTATTTT.

This clonotype was found a few times. V and J are TRBV19 and TRBJ2-2; the D is unclear. The CDR3 covers 16 residues. Germline V gene data show CDR1 as LNHDA and CDR2 as SQIVND (reference sequence). V was clipped by 5 bases and J by 0 bases, with 13 bases between them. The CDR3 DNA is TGTGCCAGTAGTCTAAACCGGGCCTCGAACACCGGGGAGCTGTTTTTT. Protein product: CASSLNRASNTGELFF.

This clonotype was observed a few times. The rearrangement uses TRBV6-1 and TRBJ2-1; TRBD2 agrees at 14 bases. The V and J ends lost 3 bases and 9 bases, in that order; junction bases with no gene match: 1. CDR1 is MNHNS, CDR2 SASEGT, per germline. The CDR3 spans 14 residues. The CDR3 spells CASSDGLAGGEQFF. The CDR3 coding sequence is TGTGCCAGCAGTGACGGACTAGCGGGAGGTGAGCAGTTCTTC.

This clonotype was recorded many times. The chain combines TRBV6-5 with TRBJ1-2; D call uncertain. The V gene's germline CDR1 is MNHEY and CDR2 SVGAGI. The CDR3 has 13 residues. With 0 bases removed from V and 5 bases from J, the gap between germline ends came to 7 bases. For the CDR3, the DNA is TGTGCCAGCAGTTACTCGGCGGATTATGGCTACACCTTC. Translation gives CASSYSADYGYTF.

This clonotype occurred many times. V and J are TRBV11-1 and TRBJ2-1; 7 bases fit TRBD2. Germline CDR1 is SGHAT and CDR2 is FQDESV (reference sequence). CDR3 size: 15 residues. V was clipped by 5 bases and J by 3 bases; unmatched bases: 7. Written as DNA, the CDR3 is TGTGCCAGCAGCCCGCCGGGACTAATCTACAATGAGCAGTTCTTC. Encoded protein: CASSPPGLIYNEQFF.

This clonotype was detected many times. The rearrangement joins TRBV4-1 to TRBJ1-1; maybe TRBD1 (6 bases). V was trimmed by 4 bases and J by 0 bases, leaving 12 bases between them. The CDR3 is 15 amino acids. Germline CDR1 MGHRA, CDR2 YSYEKL. For the CDR3, the DNA is TGCGCCAGCAGCCGACAAGGGGGTATGAACACTGAAGCTTTCTTT. It specifies CASSRQGGMNTEAFF.

This chain connects TRBV28 to TRBJ2-2, with 8 positions matching TRBD1. J lost 6 bases, V lost 6 bases, and 12 bases had no gene match. The CDR3 runs 16 residues. Germline values: CDR1 MDHEN, CDR2 SYDVKM. CDR3 sequence: CASSQIGQGLAGELFF. The CDR3 DNA follows: TGTGCCAGCAGCCAAATAGGACAGGGTCTCGCCGGGGAGCTGTTTTTT.

This clonotype came up many times. The rearrangement uses TRBV18 and TRBJ2-3, with TRBD1 matching over 10 bases. V gave up 4 bases and J gave up 6 bases; unmatched junction bases: 10. This CDR3 comprises 16 residues. The V gene's germline CDR1 is KGHSH and CDR2 LQKENI. The CDR3 region is CASSQTGTGVADTQYF. The DNA of the CDR3 is TGTGCCAGCTCACAAACCGGGACAGGGGTTGCGGATACGCAGTATTTT. The variable domain in full, with the rest retrieved from reference TRBV18 and TRBJ2-3, is NAGVMQNPRHLVRRRGQEARLRCSPMKGHSHVYWYRQLPEEGLKFMVYLQKENIIDESGMPKERFSAEFPKEGPSILRIQQVVRGDSAAYFCASSQTGTGVADTQYFGPGTRLTVL.

V gene TRBV27 combines with J gene TRBJ2-7, with 9 bases aligning to TRBD1. The germline V gene encodes CDR1 MNHEY and CDR2 SMNVEV (reference sequence). This CDR3 has 15 amino acids. After removal of 5 bases from V and 2 bases from J, the junction contained 7 bases not matched to a gene. CDR3 sequence: CASSLGQGPPYEQYF. In DNA, the CDR3 is TGTGCCAGCAGTCTAGGACAGGGGCCCCCCTACGAGCAGTACTTC.

The rearrangement uses TRBV5-5 and TRBJ2-7; D is ambiguous. This CDR3 spans 14 amino acids. The V and J ends lost 0 bases and 1 base respectively, with 8 bases between them. Germline-derived CDR1 and CDR2 are SGHKS and YYEKEE (reference sequence). The CDR3 DNA reads TGTGCCAGCAGCTTGGCCCGGGTTTCCTACGAGCAGTACTTC. This sequence encodes CASSLARVSYEQYF.

Concerning this clonotype: A much bigger clone sits one base away, suggesting this may be a read error. The CDR3 ends on some other residue instead of the conserved phenylalanine or tryptophan, so this is likely a read error. This chain uses TRBV10-3 with TRBJ2-5; no definite D call. V was trimmed by 2 bases and J by 1 base, leaving 8 bases between them. Germline V gene sequence: CDR1 ENHRY, CDR2 SYGVKD. This CDR3 has 14 amino acids. CDR3 amino acids: CAISEGRTQETQYL. CDR3 DNA sequence: TGTGCCATCAGTGAGGGCAGGACCCAAGAGACCCAGTACCTC.

This clonotype was counted many times. V is TRBV7-2 and J is TRBJ2-1; D perhaps matches TRBD2 (5 bases). V lost 4 bases and J lost 4, with 17 bases in between. Germline V CDR1 and CDR2: SGHTA, FQGNSA. The CDR3 is 16 residues long. CDR3 bases: TGTGCCAGCAGCTCCCGGGTAGGAGGTCAATACAATGAGCAGTTCTTC. It translates to CASSSRVGGQYNEQFF.

This clonotype was seen many times. The chain couples TRBV5-1 to TRBJ2-6; possibly TRBD1 or TRBD2 for D (5 bases each). CDR1 SGHRS and CDR2 YFSETQ come from the germline V gene. The CDR3 totals 17 residues. V lost 0 bases and J lost 0, with 10 bases in between. DNA of the CDR3: TGCGCCAGCAGCTTGGTATCAGGGAGCTCTGGGGCCAACGTCCTGACTTTC. Translated, it gives CASSLVSGSSGANVLTF.

This clonotype came up once. V is TRBV7-6 and J is TRBJ2-1; 7 bases are shared with TRBD2. Trimming at V came to 0 bases and at J to 9 bases, leaving 14 bases not matched to a gene. The CDR3 consists of 17 residues. Germline CDR1 SGHVS, CDR2 FNYEAQ. CDR3 sequence reads: CASSLAGRGGSITEQFF. The CDR3 region has the DNA TGTGCCAGCAGCTTAGCCGGGCGGGGCGGGAGTATTACTGAGCAGTTCTTC.

This clonotype showed up just a few times. This chain uses TRBV6-2 or TRBV6-3 with TRBJ1-2, with D perhaps TRBD1 (5 bases). The germline V gene encodes CDR1 MNHEY and CDR2 SVGEGT. V lost 6 bases and J lost 4, with 12 bases in between. This CDR3 is built from 13 residues. This chain's CDR3 is CASSLLGGYGYTF. CDR3 coding DNA: TGTGCCAGCAGCTTACTCGGGGGCTATGGCTACACCTTC.

The chain carries TRBV28 and TRBJ2-1; D gene ambiguous. V lost 3 bases to trimming and J lost 5 bases, with 14 bases between them. CDR3 length: 15 amino acids. The germline V gene has CDR1 MDHEN and CDR2 SYDVKM. This chain's CDR3 is CASSFRTSAHNEQFF. Here the CDR3 DNA reads TGTGCCAGCAGTTTCAGGACCTCCGCCCACAATGAGCAGTTCTTC. The full variable domain, rest sourced from reference TRBV28 and TRBJ2-1, is DVKVTQSSRYLVKRTGEKVFLECVQDMDHENMFWYRQDPGLGLRLIYFSYDVKMKEKGDIPEGYSVSREKKERFSLILESASTNQTSMYLCASSFRTSAHNEQFFGPGTRLTVL.

At least ten counts were recorded for this clonotype. The chain combines TRBV25-1 with TRBJ1-1, with TRBD1 matching 10 bases. V was clipped by 6 bases and J by 4 bases; unmatched bases: 5. The CDR3 runs to 14 residues. The germline V gene has CDR1 MGHDK and CDR2 SYGVNS. CDR3 nucleotide sequence: TGTGCCAGCAGCGGGACAGGGGTTCCCACTGAAGCTTTCTTT. This translates into CASSGTGVPTEAFF.